This T cell receptor (beta chain) was recovered during a study of resident and recirculating memory T cells in vitiligo. Study in general: The samples were homogenized without cell sorting before genomic DNA extraction.

Remarks on this clone: The target antigen is unknown.

Study-level results: TCR sequences were not conserved across biopsy sites or patients. No single dominant TCR clone appeared; lesion clonality varied.

Clones were sequenced by immunoSEQ multiplex PCR, and TCRdb holds only the in-frame ones, with some missing. The sample holds 65,000 to 80,000 clones, about 91% seen once. The germline gives CDR1 LNHDA, CDR2 SQIVND (reference sequence). This CDR3 region has 16 residues. Trimming stripped 5 bases from V and 1 base from J, with 17 bases between. This clonotype originated in a male donor with vitiligo. Sequenced material: blood. V is TRBV19 and J is TRBJ1-2; no definite D call. The CDR3 reads CASSASTLGRNYGYTF. CDR3 sequence (DNA): TGTGCCAGTAGTGCTTCAACTTTGGGCCGTAACTATGGCTACACCTTC.